These T cell receptor beta chains were read from a single sample in a study of OX40 agonist ivuxolimab in advanced cancers. The method was immunoSEQ multiplex PCR; TCRdb's version includes in-frame clones alone and lacks a portion of them. In the table there are roughly 80,000 clones, 84% of which are singletons. The sample was CD4+ or CD8+ T cells sorted from blood, taken in a trial of the OX40 agonist ivuxolimab. These receptors all come from an adult with an advanced solid tumor such as melanoma, head and neck, liver or kidney cancer. Both conserved end residues are part of each CDR3.

v_gene: TRBV7-9; len: 16; CDR3aa: CASSLAGTYWGEKLFF
v_gene: TRBV2; len: 12; CDR3aa: CASSKKNYEQYF
v_gene: TRBV11-3; len: 15; CDR3aa: CASGSGGAGQGTQYF
v_gene: TRBV19; len: 16; CDR3aa: CASSLKGQDLNYGYTF
v_gene: TRBV9; len: 14; CDR3aa: CASSADAASYEQYF
v_gene: TRBV10-3; len: 14; CDR3aa: CAISDRQGWQPQHF
v_gene: TRBV7-9; len: 15; CDR3aa: CASSHSGTGAYEQYF
v_gene: TRBV5-4; len: 16; CDR3aa: CASSRRTSGSIYEQYF
v_gene: TRBV10-3; len: 16; CDR3aa: CAISESSGGGYNEQFF
v_gene: TRBV14; len: 16; CDR3aa: CASSPVSGTGNYGYTF
v_gene: TRBV11-2; len: 11; CDR3aa: CASKENTEAFF
v_gene: TRBV4-1; len: 17; CDR3aa: CASSQGPLPGQGYEQYF
v_gene: TRBV6-4; len: 16; CDR3aa: CASIRDSHRHPDTQYF
v_gene: TRBV11-2; len: 14; CDR3aa: CASSLGGTRLGYTF
v_gene: TRBV18; len: 14; CDR3aa: CASSDRGMGTEAFF
v_gene: TRBV15; len: 14; CDR3aa: CATSRDRGANEQFF
v_gene: TRBV11-2; len: 15; CDR3aa: CASSFTSGGADTQYF
v_gene: TRBV5-1; len: 14; CDR3aa: CASSLWGQGYEQYF
v_gene: TRBV7-9; len: 12; CDR3aa: CASSWGNEKLFF
v_gene: TRBV7-2; len: 13; CDR3aa: CASSPWRQGIQYF
v_gene: TRBV7-8; len: 12; CDR3aa: CASSRITDTQYF
v_gene: TRBV27; len: 14; CDR3aa: CASSLSGNANIQYF
v_gene: TRBV4-3; len: 15; CDR3aa: CASSQAAGEYYGYTF
v_gene: TRBV6-6; len: 16; CDR3aa: CASSPHLTGGNEKLFF
v_gene: TRBV19; len: 14; CDR3aa: CASTPNTGVETQYF
v_gene: TRBV7-9; len: 11; CDR3aa: CASSPRDEAFF
v_gene: TRBV13; len: 15; CDR3aa: CASSPGTANTGELFF
v_gene: TRBV18; len: 13; CDR3aa: CASSPPGSYEQYF
v_gene: TRBV11-3; len: 15; CDR3aa: CASSLVARQYTEAFF
v_gene: TRBV5-5; len: 13; CDR3aa: CASSLTGEGEQYF
v_gene: TRBV2; len: 14; CDR3aa: CASTEQGTYYGYTF
v_gene: TRBV12-5; len: 11; CDR3aa: CASGIDYEQYF
v_gene: TRBV15; len: 17; CDR3aa: CATSRDQGASYYNEQFF
v_gene: TRBV29-1; len: 13; CDR3aa: CSAFGGGDTEAFF
v_gene: TRBV5-1; len: 13; CDR3aa: CASREPYGAEAFF
v_gene: TRBV5-1; len: 13; CDR3aa: CASSFNSNQPQHF
v_gene: TRBV30; len: 13; CDR3aa: CAWSVLWNTEAFF
v_gene: TRBV29-1; len: 13; CDR3aa: CSVNPHLGDTQYF
v_gene: TRBV15; len: 14; CDR3aa: CATSGGTGYDGYTF
v_gene: TRBV19; len: 15; CDR3aa: CASSPTRAVNEKLFF
v_gene: TRBV5-4; len: 13; CDR3aa: CASSSMGQETQYF
v_gene: TRBV2; len: 16; CDR3aa: CASSDPWTGGPGELFF